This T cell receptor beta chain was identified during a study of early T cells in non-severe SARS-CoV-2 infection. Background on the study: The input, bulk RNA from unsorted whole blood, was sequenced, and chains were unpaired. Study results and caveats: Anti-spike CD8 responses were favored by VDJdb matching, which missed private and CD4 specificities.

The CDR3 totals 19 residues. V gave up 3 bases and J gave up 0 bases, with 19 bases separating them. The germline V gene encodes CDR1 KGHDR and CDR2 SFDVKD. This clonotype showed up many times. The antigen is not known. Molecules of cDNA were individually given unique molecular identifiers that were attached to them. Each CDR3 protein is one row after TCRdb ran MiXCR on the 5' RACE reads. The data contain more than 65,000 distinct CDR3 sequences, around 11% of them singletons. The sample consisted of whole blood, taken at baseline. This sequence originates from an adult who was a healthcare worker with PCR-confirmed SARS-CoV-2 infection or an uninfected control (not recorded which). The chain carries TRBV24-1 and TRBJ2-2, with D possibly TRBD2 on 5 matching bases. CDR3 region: CATSDPSEGLVANTGELFF. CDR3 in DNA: TGTGCCACCAGTGATCCGAGCGAGGGCCTAGTCGCGAACACCGGGGAGCTGTTTTTT.